This T cell receptor (beta chain) appears in the sequencing data of a study of OX40 agonist ivuxolimab in advanced cancers. Across the whole study: Three individuals attained partial responses, comprising one hepatocellular carcinoma case and two cutaneous melanoma cases.

Only a few counts were recorded for this clone. Its target is not known. Sequenced by immunoSEQ multiplex PCR; TCRdb stores in-frame clones only, minus some. The sample consists of around 31,000 clones, about 90% of them appearing once. Germline CDR1 is LNHDA and CDR2 is SQIVND (reference sequence). The CDR3 extends over 13 amino acids. Deletions cut 3 bases from V and 3 bases from J, with 5 bases between. Study-wide points: Circulating CD4+ and CD8+ T cells showed clonal expansion by week 6 at 0.1 to 3.0 mg/kg.

The chain recombines TRBV19 with TRBJ2-2; D remains unclear. The receptor's source is an adult with an advanced solid tumor such as melanoma, head and neck, liver or kidney cancer. Sample: CD4+ or CD8+ T cells sorted from blood, taken in a trial of the OX40 agonist ivuxolimab. The CDR3 DNA reads TGTGCCAGTAGTATTGGGTACACCGGGGAGCTGTTTTTT. Translated: CASSIGYTGELFF. The full variable domain, in which reference TRBV19 and TRBJ2-2 provide the parts outside the CDR3, is DGGITQSPKYLFRKEGQNVTLSCEQNLNHDAMYWYRQDPGQGLRLIYYSQIVNDFQKGDIAEGYSVSREKKESFPLTVTSAQKNPTAFYLCASSIGYTGELFFGEGSRLTVL.